These 23 T cell receptor beta chains were all obtained from the same sample, sequenced in a study of blood T cell repertoires in COVID-19. TCRdb's copy holds only in-frame clones and misses some; the assay was immunoSEQ multiplex PCR. The data hold approximately 59,000 clones, with about 85% observed a single time. The sample consisted of peripheral blood. The receptors originated from a man aged 35 to 55 with active COVID-19.

The chain uses TRBV5-5 and TRBJ1-5, with a possible D match to TRBD1 (6 bases). Between the trimmed V and J ends, which lost 1 base and 0 bases, there was a span of 8 bases. CDR3 size: 15 residues. Germline CDR1 SGHKS, CDR2 YYEKEE (reference sequence). CDR3 loop: CASSLTGYSNQPQHF. In DNA form, the CDR3 reads TGTGCCAGCAGCTTGACAGGGTATAGCAATCAGCCCCAGCATTTT.

The chain has TRBV27 and TRBJ1-2, with TRBD1 matching over 11 bases. V shed 5 bases and J 4 bases; nucleotides not matched to a gene: 6. The CDR3 consists of 15 residues. The germline V gene has CDR1 MNHEY and CDR2 SMNVEV (reference sequence). CDR3 protein: CASSRTGGPGYGYTF. CDR3 in DNA: TGTGCCAGCAGTCGGACAGGGGGCCCCGGCTATGGCTACACCTTC.

The chain couples TRBV27 to TRBJ1-5, with 11 bases that match TRBD1. Germline V lookup: CDR1 MNHEY, CDR2 SMNVEV (reference sequence). The CDR3 has 14 residues. Germline trimming cut 3 bases from V and 6 bases from J; bases unmatched to any gene: 1. The DNA of the CDR3 is TGTGCCAGCAGTTTGGGACAGGGGGGTCAGCCCCAGCATTTT. It encodes CASSLGQGGQPQHF.

In its sample, this clone is medium-sized. The rearrangement links TRBV6-5 to TRBJ2-3; 16 bases align to TRBD2. Germline CDR1 reads MNHEY; CDR2 reads SVGAGI. V shed 8 bases, J shed 5 bases, and the junction held 4 bases outside the gene matches. This CDR3 has 15 amino acids. The CDR3 sequence is CASLGLAGGLDTQYF. DNA of the CDR3: TGTGCCAGCCTGGGACTAGCGGGGGGGTTAGATACGCAGTATTTT.

The chain recombines TRBV5-1 with TRBJ1-6, with 8 bases lining up with TRBD1. Germline values: CDR1 SGHRS, CDR2 YFSETQ. Trimming removed 4 bases from V and 5 bases from J; junction bases left unmatched: 2. The CDR3 sequence is 14 residues long. CDR3 DNA: TGCGCCAGCAGCGGGGGACAGGATAATTCACCCCTCCACTTT. It yields the protein CASSGGQDNSPLHF.

This clone was seen once. The chain joins TRBV7-6 to TRBJ1-2; possible D gene TRBD1, 5 bases. Between the trimmed V and J ends, which lost 5 bases and 7 bases, there was a span of 20 bases. This CDR3 is built from 15 residues. Germline V gene sequence: CDR1 SGHVS, CDR2 FNYEAQ. The CDR3 reads CASSPEGGWGFGYTF. The CDR3 coding sequence is TGTGCCAGCAGCCCCGAGGGAGGTTGGGGCTTTGGCTACACCTTC.

This clone was counted a few times. V usage is TRBV30 and J usage is TRBJ1-3; 7 bases match TRBD1. V lost 3 bases, J lost 0 bases, and 2 bases stayed unmatched. Germline V gene data show CDR1 as GTSNPN and CDR2 as SVGIG (reference sequence). The CDR3 has 14 amino acids. The CDR3 is CAWSAGGSGNTIYF. The CDR3 DNA sequence: TGTGCCTGGAGCGCAGGGGGCTCTGGAAACACCATATATTTT.

The chain recombines TRBV6-5 with TRBJ2-1; D possibly corresponds to TRBD2 (5 bases). The CDR3 has 15 residues. V shed 0 bases and J shed 5 bases, with 11 bases lying between them. The germline gives CDR1 MNHEY, CDR2 SVGAGI. For the CDR3, the DNA is TGTGCCAGCAGTTACTCTCGCGGGCTCAACAATGAGCAGTTCTTC. Translation: CASSYSRGLNNEQFF.

This clone was seen just once. In DNA form, the CDR3 reads TGCGCCAGCAGTCATGGGACAGGGGGAGACAGCTCCTACGAGCAGTACTTC. Translating gives CASSHGTGGDSSYEQYF. The chain is built from TRBV23-1 and TRBJ2-7; 11 bases match TRBD1. TRBV23-1 is an ORF, with its function uncertain. The CDR3 is 17 amino acids. Unmatched junction bases numbered 7, after V lost 3 bases and J lost 0 bases.

This clone was found many times. The chain is built from TRBV3-1 (or the pseudogene TRBV3-2) and TRBJ1-2; D ambiguous. The CDR3 is made up of 12 amino acids. The germline CDR1 and CDR2 sequences are LGHDT and YNNKEL (reference sequence). Trimming shortened V by 6 bases and J by 1 base, and 6 bases separated the two germline ends. CDR3 DNA: TGTGCCAGCAGAATCGGTAACTATGGCTACACCTTC. As protein: CASRIGNYGYTF.

The chain employs TRBV18 and TRBJ1-6; D perhaps matches TRBD1 (5 bases). The V gene lost 6 bases and the J gene lost 9 bases, with 21 bases spanning the gap. Germline V gives CDR1 KGHSH, CDR2 LQKENI. The CDR3 has 16 amino acids. The CDR3 loop reads CASSPRARDVSSPLHF. The CDR3, as DNA: TGTGCCAGCTCCCCTCGCGCCAGGGATGTTAGTTCACCCCTCCACTTT. Filled out from reference TRBV18 and TRBJ1-6, the complete variable domain reads NAGVMQNPRHLVRRRGQEARLRCSPMKGHSHVYWYRQLPEEGLKFMVYLQKENIIDESGMPKERFSAEFPKEGPSILRIQQVVRGDSAAYFCASSPRARDVSSPLHFGNGTRLTVT.

The chain combines TRBV5-1 with TRBJ2-3; TRBD1 matches 9 bases. The germline V gene has CDR1 SGHRS and CDR2 YFSETQ. The CDR3 has 13 residues. V lost 5 bases and J lost 3; bases outside the gene matches: 1. CDR3 amino acids: CASSGQGTDTQYF. CDR3 sequence (DNA): TGCGCCAGCAGTGGACAGGGGACAGATACGCAGTATTTT.

This clone was observed a single time. The chain links TRBV10-3 to TRBJ2-1; 10 bases are a match to TRBD1. CDR1 and CDR2 from the germline V gene are ENHRY and SYGVKD. The trim removed 6 bases at V and 4 bases at J, leaving 6 bases unmatched. CDR3 length: 15 residues. The CDR3 sequence: CAIRPGTGVYNEQFF. Here the CDR3 DNA reads TGTGCCATCAGACCCGGGACAGGGGTTTACAATGAGCAGTTCTTC.

This clone was recorded only once. The rearrangement joins TRBV14 to TRBJ2-7; D ambiguous. Germline-derived CDR1 and CDR2 are SGHDN and FVKESK. There are 14 residues in the CDR3. V lost 4 bases, J lost 4 bases, and 14 bases lay in between. Here the CDR3 DNA reads TGTGCCAGCAGCCCCCTTAGCAATCCTTACGAGCAGTACTTC. As protein: CASSPLSNPYEQYF.

The chain couples TRBV12-3 or TRBV12-4 to TRBJ1-2; 7 bases agree with TRBD1. V shed 3 bases and J 7 bases; nucleotides not matched to a gene: 5. This CDR3 spans 13 amino acids. CDR3 in amino acids: CASSFQAGGGYTF. CDR3 nucleotide sequence: TGTGCCAGCAGTTTCCAGGCAGGGGGTGGCTACACCTTC.

The count of this clone is one. The chain couples TRBV3-1 (or the pseudogene TRBV3-2) to TRBJ2-3; D possibly corresponds to TRBD2 (6 bases). Per the germline V gene, CDR1 is LGHDT and CDR2 is YNNKEL (reference sequence). V lost 4 bases, J lost 9 bases, and 17 bases lay in between. CDR3 length: 14 residues. The CDR3 coding sequence is TGTGCCAGCAGCCTCACCGGGACTCAAAAAACGCAGTATTTT. It is translated as CASSLTGTQKTQYF.

The CDR3 DNA sequence: TGTGCCCTATCCGGGACAGAGTCCAGGGTCTACACCTTC. Its translation is CALSGTESRVYTF. The rearrangement links TRBV2 to TRBJ1-2; 7 nucleotides line up with TRBD1. This CDR3 has 13 residues. The germline gives CDR1 SNHLY, CDR2 FYNNEI. With V trimmed by 11 bases and J by 10 bases, 16 bases remained unmatched.

V and J are TRBV30 and TRBJ2-2, with TRBD1 as a possible D gene (6 bases). This CDR3 contains 15 residues. Germline V gives CDR1 GTSNPN, CDR2 SVGIG (reference sequence). Trimming took off 4 bases at V and 7 bases at J, with 19 bases between the two ends. The DNA of the CDR3 is TGTGCCTGGATAGGGGGATCAAGTTCGGGCGGGGAGCTGTTTTTT. Residues: CAWIGGSSSGGELFF.

The chain couples TRBV2 to TRBJ1-2; D gene unclear. V shed 7 bases and J shed 6 bases, with 15 bases lying between them. CDR3 size: 13 residues. Per germline, CDR1 SNHLY and CDR2 FYNNEI. The CDR3 region has the DNA TGTGCCAGCAACCGTGATGCGGCGGATGGCTACACCTTC. It is translated as CASNRDAADGYTF.

The chain couples TRBV3-1 (or the pseudogene TRBV3-2) to TRBJ2-7; no clear D gene. V gave up 1 base and J gave up 5 bases, with 3 bases separating them. Germline lookup yields CDR1 LGHDT and CDR2 YNNKEL (reference sequence). The CDR3 loop spans 11 amino acids. The CDR3 protein is CASSQVNEQYF. Written as DNA, the CDR3 is TGTGCCAGCAGCCAAGTAAACGAGCAGTACTTC.

For the CDR3, the DNA is TGCGCCAGCAGCTTGGGAAGCGGGTATGGCTACACCTTC. Translation: CASSLGSGYGYTF. The genes are TRBV5-1 and TRBJ1-2, with unresolved D. V lost 0 bases and J 5 bases, leaving 8 bases between the germline ends. The CDR3 sequence is 13 residues long. Germline V gene data show CDR1 as SGHRS and CDR2 as YFSETQ.

The CDR3 DNA sequence: TGTGCCAGCAGCTTAGGGGGTGGGGGGGACCCAACCTACAATGAGCAGTTCTTC. Translated, it gives CASSLGGGGDPTYNEQFF. V and J are TRBV11-2 and TRBJ2-1, with 7 bases that match TRBD2. Germline assignment: CDR1 SGHAT and CDR2 FQNNGV. The CDR3 loop spans 18 amino acids. After removal of 1 base from V and 2 bases from J, the junction contained 11 bases not matched to a gene. The full variable domain, rest sourced from reference TRBV11-2 and TRBJ2-1, is EAGVAQSPRYKIIEKRQSVAFWCNPISGHATLYWYQQILGQGPKLLIQFQNNGVVDDSQLPKDRFSAERLKGVDSTLKIQPAKLEDSAVYLCASSLGGGGDPTYNEQFFGPGTRLTVL.

This clone was found a few times. This chain joins TRBV7-9 and TRBJ1-1, with unresolved D. V lost 6 bases and J lost 11, with 13 bases in between. Germline lookup yields CDR1 SEHNR and CDR2 FQNEAQ (reference sequence). This CDR3 contains 11 residues. CDR3 nucleotides: TGTGCCAGCAGTCGAGGGCTGTATGCTTTCTTT. Residues: CASSRGLYAFF.